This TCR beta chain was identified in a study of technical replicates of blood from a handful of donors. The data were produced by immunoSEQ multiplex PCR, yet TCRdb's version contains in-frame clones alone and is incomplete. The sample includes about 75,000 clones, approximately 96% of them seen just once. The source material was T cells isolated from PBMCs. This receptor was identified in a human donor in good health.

The CDR3 region has the DNA TGCGCCAGCAGCCAAGTAAGACTTCTTGATGAGCAGTTCTTC. Protein product: CASSQVRLLDEQFF. V gene TRBV4-1 combines with J gene TRBJ2-1; D is uncertain. The germline V gene has CDR1 MGHRA and CDR2 YSYEKL. V was clipped by 1 base and J by 8 bases, with 12 bases between them. CDR3 length: 14 residues.